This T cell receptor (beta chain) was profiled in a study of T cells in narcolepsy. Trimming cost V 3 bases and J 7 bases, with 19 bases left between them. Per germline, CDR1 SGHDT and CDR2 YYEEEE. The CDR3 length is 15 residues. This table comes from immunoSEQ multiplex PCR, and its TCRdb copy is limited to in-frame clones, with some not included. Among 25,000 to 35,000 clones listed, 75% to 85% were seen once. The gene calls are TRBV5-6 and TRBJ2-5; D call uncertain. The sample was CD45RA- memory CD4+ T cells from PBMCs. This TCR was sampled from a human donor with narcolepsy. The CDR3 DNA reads TGTGCCAGCAGCTCCCGGACCAAAAATCGAGGGACCCAGTACTTC. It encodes CASSSRTKNRGTQYF.